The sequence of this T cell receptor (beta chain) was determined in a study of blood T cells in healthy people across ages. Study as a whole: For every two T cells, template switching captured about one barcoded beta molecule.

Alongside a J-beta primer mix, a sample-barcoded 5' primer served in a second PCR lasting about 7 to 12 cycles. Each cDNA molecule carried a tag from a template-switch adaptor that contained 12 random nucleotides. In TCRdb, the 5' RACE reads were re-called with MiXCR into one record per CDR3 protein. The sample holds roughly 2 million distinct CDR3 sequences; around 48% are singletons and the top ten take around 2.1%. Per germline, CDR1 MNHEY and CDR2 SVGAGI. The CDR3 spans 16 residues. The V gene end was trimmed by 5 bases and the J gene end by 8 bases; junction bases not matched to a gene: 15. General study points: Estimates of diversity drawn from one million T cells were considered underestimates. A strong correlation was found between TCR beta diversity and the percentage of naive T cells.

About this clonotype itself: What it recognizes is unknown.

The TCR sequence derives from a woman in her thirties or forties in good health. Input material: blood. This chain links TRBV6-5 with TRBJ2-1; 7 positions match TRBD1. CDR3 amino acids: CASSPGWEQGLDEQFF. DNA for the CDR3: TGTGCCAGCAGTCCGGGCTGGGAACAGGGGCTGGATGAGCAGTTCTTC.